Listed here are 26 T cell receptor beta chains from one sample, sequenced in a study of blood T cell repertoires in COVID-19. TCRdb's copy holds only in-frame clones and misses some; the assay was immunoSEQ multiplex PCR. The table includes 250,000 to 300,000 clones, 88% detected once. Sequenced input: peripheral blood. All receptors derive from a woman aged 70-85 years with COVID-19, enrolled during active disease.

This clone was observed a few times. This sequence joins TRBV19 and TRBJ2-7, with D uncertain. Trimming stripped 5 bases from V and 3 bases from J, with 8 bases between. The length of the CDR3 is 12 residues. The germline V gene has CDR1 LNHDA and CDR2 SQIVND (reference sequence). DNA for the CDR3: TGTGCCAGTAGTTCCCCGTTCTACGAGCAGTACTTC. This encodes CASSSPFYEQYF.

V is TRBV4-2 and J is TRBJ2-3, with TRBD2 matching 11 bases. V lost 7 bases and J lost 3; bases outside the gene matches: 6. CDR3 length equals 15 residues. Per the germline V gene, CDR1 is LGHNA and CDR2 is YNFKEQ. CDR3: CASNLAGGPTDTQYF. The CDR3 DNA is TGTGCCAGCAACTTAGCGGGAGGGCCTACAGATACGCAGTATTTT.

The V gene is TRBV9, the J gene TRBJ2-6; 9 bases fit TRBD2. The V segment lost 1 base and the J segment 0 bases; nucleotides outside the gene matches: 8. This CDR3 region has 19 residues. Germline CDR1 SGDLS, CDR2 YYNGEE. The chain's CDR3 is CASSVTGAGGASGANVLTF. DNA for the CDR3: TGTGCCAGCAGCGTAACCGGAGCGGGAGGCGCCTCTGGGGCCAACGTCCTGACTTTC.

The chain combines TRBV18 with TRBJ1-5; 10 bases match TRBD1. J gave up 7 bases and V 4 bases, and 7 bases lay outside the gene matches. The germline gives CDR1 KGHSH, CDR2 LQKENI. The CDR3 totals 15 residues. The CDR3: CASSREGTGVQPQHF. The DNA for the CDR3 is TGTGCCAGCTCACGGGAGGGGACAGGGGTACAGCCCCAGCATTTT.

The chain recombines TRBV27 with TRBJ1-6, with a tentative D call TRBD1 (5 bases). CDR1 is MNHEY and CDR2 is SMNVEV in the germline V gene (reference sequence). V lost 8 bases, J lost 0 bases, and 17 bases lay in between. This CDR3 has 17 residues. CDR3 in amino acids: CASSTGSGTSYNSPLHF. CDR3 DNA sequence: TGTGCCAGCTCCACCGGGAGTGGGACCTCCTATAATTCACCCCTCCACTTT.

The chain recombines TRBV7-8 with TRBJ1-3, with unresolved D. The CDR3 consists of 15 residues. Trimming took off 1 base at V and 0 bases at J, with 7 bases between the two ends. Germline lookup yields CDR1 SGHVS and CDR2 FQNEAQ. CDR3 DNA: TGTGCCAGCAGCTTAGGACACACCTCTGGAAACACCATATATTTT. This codes for CASSLGHTSGNTIYF.

V is TRBV12-3 or TRBV12-4 and J is TRBJ1-2; possible D gene TRBD1, 5 bases. Between the trimmed V and J ends, which lost 1 base and 6 bases, there was a span of 9 bases. CDR3 length: 13 residues. Here the CDR3 reads CASSLVTEDGYTF. DNA of the CDR3: TGTGCCAGCAGTTTAGTGACAGAAGATGGCTACACCTTC.

The chain recombines TRBV7-2 with TRBJ1-1; 8 bases are a match to TRBD1. In germline, CDR1 is SGHTA, CDR2 FQGNSA. This CDR3 is 14 amino acids long. Trimming cost V 6 bases and J 2 bases; bases outside gene matches: 5. The CDR3 DNA reads as TGTGCCAGCAGGCGGACAGGGACAAACACTGAAGCTTTCTTT. Its protein is CASRRTGTNTEAFF.

This clone was detected only once. The chain couples TRBV3-1 (or the pseudogene TRBV3-2) to TRBJ2-3; TRBD1 is a possible D gene (5 bases). Trimming removed 0 bases at V and 0 bases at J, with 13 bases between. The CDR3 is 17 residues long. Germline CDR1 LGHDT, CDR2 YNNKEL (reference sequence). CDR3 in DNA: TGTGCCAGCAGCCAAGACCCCGGCGCAGGGAGCACAGATACGCAGTATTTT. It specifies CASSQDPGAGSTDTQYF.

The chain employs TRBV7-9 and TRBJ1-5; the D gene is possibly TRBD1 (6 bases). This CDR3 region has 16 residues. The germline V gene encodes CDR1 SEHNR and CDR2 FQNEAQ (reference sequence). V was shortened by 5 bases and J by 1 base, with 15 bases between the two germline ends. This CDR3 reads CASSPMTRGSNQPQHF. CDR3 DNA: TGTGCCAGCAGCCCCATGACCAGGGGAAGCAATCAGCCCCAGCATTTT.

Written as DNA, the CDR3 is TGTGCCAGCAGTCCAACCGGGACAGGGGTTAATCAGCCCCAGCATTTT. Translated, it gives CASSPTGTGVNQPQHF. The chain employs TRBV6-2 or TRBV6-3 and TRBJ1-5; 10 positions agree with TRBD1. V lost 5 bases and J lost 4; bases outside the gene matches: 8. The CDR3 covers 16 residues. Germline assignment: CDR1 MNHEY and CDR2 SVGEGT.

The gene calls are TRBV7-2 and TRBJ1-6; no definite D call. Trimming left V 5 bases short and J 7 bases short, with 15 bases between. Germline CDR1 and CDR2: SGHTA and FQGNSA. CDR3 length: 15 residues. CDR3 nucleotides: TGTGCCAGCAGCCCACTTGCGGCTGGAAATTCACCCCTCCACTTT. Translation: CASSPLAAGNSPLHF.

The chain carries TRBV3-1 (or the pseudogene TRBV3-2) and TRBJ2-1; D unclear. Germline V gene data show CDR1 as LGHDT and CDR2 as YNNKEL (reference sequence). Trimming removed 1 base from V and 7 bases from J, with 11 bases in between. The length of the CDR3 is 14 residues. CDR3 coding DNA: TGTGCCAGCAGCCAAGTTTTTGCCCAGAATGAGCAGTTCTTC. It encodes CASSQVFAQNEQFF.

This rearrangement joins TRBV5-8 to TRBJ1-6; weak D call: TRBD1 (6 bases). This CDR3 region has 16 residues. Trimming shortened V by 1 base and J by 9 bases, and 17 bases separated the two germline ends. The germline CDR1 and CDR2 sequences are SGHTS and YDEGEE. The CDR3 region is CASSLFSAGEGSPLHF. CDR3 bases: TGTGCCAGCAGCTTGTTTTCGGCAGGGGAGGGTTCACCCCTCCACTTT.

The chain recombines TRBV2 with TRBJ2-7, with 11 bases that match TRBD2. Per germline, CDR1 SNHLY and CDR2 FYNNEI. This CDR3 is 17 amino acids long. V gave up 4 bases and J gave up 2 bases; unmatched junction bases: 10. The CDR3 protein is CASSALFLAGGTYEQYF. The CDR3 region has the DNA TGTGCCAGCAGTGCCTTATTTCTAGCGGGAGGCACCTACGAGCAGTACTTC. Based on the CDR3 plus reference TRBV2 and TRBJ2-7, the full variable domain is EPEVTQTPSHQVTQMGQEVILRCVPISNHLYFYWYRQILGQKVEFLVSFYNNEISEKSEIFDDQFSVERPDGSNFTLKIRSTKLEDSAMYFCASSALFLAGGTYEQYFGPGTRLTVT.

This rearrangement joins TRBV9 to TRBJ1-2; 7 bases align to TRBD1. Germline V gene sequence: CDR1 SGDLS, CDR2 YYNGEE. V was clipped by 4 bases and J by 8 bases; unmatched bases: 17. This CDR3 comprises 16 residues. CDR3 DNA sequence: TGTGCCAGCAGCACCCGCCTCGACAGGGTGGGGAACGGCTACACCTTC. Protein: CASSTRLDRVGNGYTF.

The gene calls are TRBV12-3 or TRBV12-4 and TRBJ2-1; D perhaps matches TRBD2 (6 bases). V shed 5 bases and J shed 4 bases, with 9 bases lying between them. The CDR3 covers 13 residues. CDR3 loop: CASSRGLYNEQFF. CDR3 nucleotide sequence: TGTGCCAGCAGTAGGGGACTGTACAATGAGCAGTTCTTC.

The chain combines TRBV30 with TRBJ2-3; TRBD2 is a possible D gene (6 bases). Germline CDR1 GTSNPN, CDR2 SVGIG (reference sequence). The CDR3 has 13 amino acids. V lost 8 bases and J lost 2, with 14 bases in between. The CDR3 sequence: CALAAGTTDTQYF. The CDR3, as DNA: TGTGCCCTGGCGGCGGGGACCACAGATACGCAGTATTTT.

The genes are TRBV5-5 and TRBJ2-1, with D possibly matching TRBD2 (5 bases). This CDR3 is built from 15 residues. The V gene lost 0 bases and the J gene lost 0 bases, with 7 bases spanning the gap. The germline gives CDR1 SGHKS, CDR2 YYEKEE (reference sequence). The CDR3: CASSLEGSSYNEQFF. The CDR3 DNA follows: TGTGCCAGCAGCTTGGAAGGGAGCTCCTACAATGAGCAGTTCTTC.

V and J are TRBV5-6 and TRBJ2-5, with D possibly being TRBD2 (6 bases). V lost 3 bases and J 4 bases, leaving 13 bases between the germline ends. The CDR3 has 14 residues. Germline CDR1 reads SGHDT; CDR2 reads YYEEEE. The CDR3 region has the DNA TGTGCCAGCAGCTCCCTAACGGGGGTAGAGACCCAGTACTTC. Amino acids: CASSSLTGVETQYF.

This chain links TRBV12-5 with TRBJ2-1; 10 bases line up with TRBD2. Germline CDR1 and CDR2: LGHNT and FRNRAP. This CDR3 comprises 20 residues. V lost 5 bases, J lost 4 bases, and 20 bases stayed unmatched. DNA of the CDR3: TGTGCTAGTGGTCCACCGGACCTATTGGCTAGCGGGAGTTCTTACAATGAGCAGTTCTTC. This encodes CASGPPDLLASGSSYNEQFF.

The chain is built from TRBV9 and TRBJ2-7; TRBD2 is a possible D gene (5 bases). The CDR3 extends over 14 amino acids. CDR1 is SGDLS, CDR2 YYNGEE, per germline. V was cut by 2 bases and J by 3 bases, with 12 bases left in between. The DNA for the CDR3 is TGTGCCAGCAGCGTCGCGTGGGAGAGCTACGAGCAGTACTTC. This encodes CASSVAWESYEQYF.

The chain is built from TRBV11-3 and TRBJ2-7, with D maybe TRBD1 (6 bases). The germline CDR1 and CDR2 sequences are SGHNT and YENEEA. V dropped 5 bases and J dropped 2 bases, with 10 bases sitting between them. CDR3 length: 13 amino acids. DNA of the CDR3: TGTGCCAGCAGCCGGGGACAAACCTACGAGCAGTACTTC. The encoded protein is CASSRGQTYEQYF.

The V and J genes are TRBV5-5 and TRBJ2-7; D is unresolved. From germline, CDR1 is SGHKS and CDR2 YYEKEE (reference sequence). The V and J ends lost 4 bases and 3 bases respectively, with 5 bases between them. The CDR3 sequence is 11 residues long. This CDR3 is CASSPNYEQYF. CDR3 in DNA: TGTGCCAGCAGCCCCAACTACGAGCAGTACTTC.

The rearrangement links TRBV18 to TRBJ2-7, with TRBD2 identical over 10 bases. Trimming cost V 2 bases and J 3 bases; bases outside gene matches: 7. This CDR3 has 16 amino acids. Per germline, CDR1 KGHSH and CDR2 LQKENI. CDR3 amino acids: CASSPSGTSGNYEQYF. The CDR3 DNA sequence: TGTGCCAGCTCACCATCGGGCACTAGCGGGAACTACGAGCAGTACTTC. The full variable domain, rest sourced from reference TRBV18 and TRBJ2-7, is NAGVMQNPRHLVRRRGQEARLRCSPMKGHSHVYWYRQLPEEGLKFMVYLQKENIIDESGMPKERFSAEFPKEGPSILRIQQVVRGDSAAYFCASSPSGTSGNYEQYFGPGTRLTVT.

To note about this clone: Because the CDR3's place on the DNA is in doubt, the DNA is left out and the CDR3 is given as listed by TCRdb. J is TRBJ2-2 and V is TRBV19; TRBD2 is the table's D call and was not checked against the DNA. The CDR3 totals 14 residues, both ends included. Germline V lookup: CDR1 LNHDA, CDR2 SQIVND (reference sequence). The CDR3 is CASTSGAFTGELFF.